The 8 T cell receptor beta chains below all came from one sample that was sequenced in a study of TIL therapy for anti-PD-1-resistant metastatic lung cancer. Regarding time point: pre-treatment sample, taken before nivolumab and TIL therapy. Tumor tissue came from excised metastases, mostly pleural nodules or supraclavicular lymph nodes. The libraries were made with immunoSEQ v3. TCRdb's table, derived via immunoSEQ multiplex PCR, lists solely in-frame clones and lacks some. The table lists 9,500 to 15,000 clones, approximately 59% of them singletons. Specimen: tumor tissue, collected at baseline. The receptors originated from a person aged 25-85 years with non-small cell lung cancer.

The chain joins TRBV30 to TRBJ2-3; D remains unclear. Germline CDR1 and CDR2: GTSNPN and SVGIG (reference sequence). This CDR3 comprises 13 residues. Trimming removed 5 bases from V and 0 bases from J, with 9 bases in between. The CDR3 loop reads CAWSRSSTDTQYF. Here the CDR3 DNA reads TGTGCCTGGTCCCGGTCCAGCACAGATACGCAGTATTTT.

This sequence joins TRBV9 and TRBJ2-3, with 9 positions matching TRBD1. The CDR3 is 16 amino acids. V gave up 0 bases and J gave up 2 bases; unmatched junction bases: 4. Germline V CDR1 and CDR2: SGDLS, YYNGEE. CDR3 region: CASSVGRTGDTDTQYF. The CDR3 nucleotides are TGTGCCAGCAGCGTAGGTAGGACAGGGGACACAGATACGCAGTATTTT.

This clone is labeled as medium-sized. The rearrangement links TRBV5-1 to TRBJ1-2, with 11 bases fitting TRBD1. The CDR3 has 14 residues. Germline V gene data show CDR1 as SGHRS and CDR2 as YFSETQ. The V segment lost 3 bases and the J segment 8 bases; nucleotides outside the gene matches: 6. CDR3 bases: TGCGCCAGCAGCTCCGGGACAGGGGGGTTCGGCTACACCTTC. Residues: CASSSGTGGFGYTF.

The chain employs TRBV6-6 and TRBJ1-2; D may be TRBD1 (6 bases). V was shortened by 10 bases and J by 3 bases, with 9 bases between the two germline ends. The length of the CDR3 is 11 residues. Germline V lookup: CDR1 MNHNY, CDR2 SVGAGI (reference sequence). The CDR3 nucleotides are TGTGCCACCGCAGGGGACTATGGCTACACCTTC. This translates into CATAGDYGYTF.

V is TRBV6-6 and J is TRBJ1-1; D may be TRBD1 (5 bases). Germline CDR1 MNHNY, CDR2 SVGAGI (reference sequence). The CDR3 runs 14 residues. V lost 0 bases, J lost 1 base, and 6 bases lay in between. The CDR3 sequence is CASSYSDTNTEAFF. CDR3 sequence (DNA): TGTGCCAGCAGTTACTCGGACACGAACACTGAAGCTTTCTTT.

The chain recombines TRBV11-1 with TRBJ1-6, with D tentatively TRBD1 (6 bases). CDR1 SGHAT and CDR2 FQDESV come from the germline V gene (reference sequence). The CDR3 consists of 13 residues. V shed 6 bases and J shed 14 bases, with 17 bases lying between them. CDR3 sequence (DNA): TGTGCCAGCAGTTTCGCCGGGGGCGCGGCCCTCCACTTT. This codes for CASSFAGGAALHF.

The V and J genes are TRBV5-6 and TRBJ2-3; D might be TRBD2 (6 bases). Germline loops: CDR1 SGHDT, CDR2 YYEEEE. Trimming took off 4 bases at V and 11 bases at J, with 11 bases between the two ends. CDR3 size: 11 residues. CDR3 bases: TGTGCCAGCAGCACCGGGACTCAGCAGTATTTT. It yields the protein CASSTGTQQYF.

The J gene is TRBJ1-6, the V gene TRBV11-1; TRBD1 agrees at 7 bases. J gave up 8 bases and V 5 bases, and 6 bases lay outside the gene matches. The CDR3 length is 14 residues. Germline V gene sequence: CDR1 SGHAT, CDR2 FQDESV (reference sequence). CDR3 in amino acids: CASSTGTADSPLHF. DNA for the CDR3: TGTGCCAGCAGCACCGGGACAGCAGATTCACCCCTCCACTTT. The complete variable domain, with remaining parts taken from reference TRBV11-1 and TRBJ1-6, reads EAEVAQSPRYKITEKSQAVAFWCDPISGHATLYWYRQILGQGPELLVQFQDESVVDDSQLPKDRFSAERLKGVDSTLKIQPAELGDSAMYLCASSTGTADSPLHFGNGTRLTVT.